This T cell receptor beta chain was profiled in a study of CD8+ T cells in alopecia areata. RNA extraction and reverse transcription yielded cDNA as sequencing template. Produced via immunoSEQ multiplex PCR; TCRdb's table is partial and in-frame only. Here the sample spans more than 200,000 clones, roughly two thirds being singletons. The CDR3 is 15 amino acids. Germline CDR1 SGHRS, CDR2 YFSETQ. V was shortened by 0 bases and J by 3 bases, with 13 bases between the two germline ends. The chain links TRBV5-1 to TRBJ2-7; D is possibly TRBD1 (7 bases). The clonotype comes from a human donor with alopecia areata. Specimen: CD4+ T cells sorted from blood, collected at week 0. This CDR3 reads CASSLAAGQIYEQYF. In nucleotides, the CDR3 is TGCGCCAGCAGCTTGGCCGCGGGACAGATCTACGAGCAGTACTTC.